This TCR beta chain is from a study of Graves' ophthalmopathy and Graves' hyperthyroidism. Study information: Absence of ophthalmopathy within 18 months of follow-up defined stable hyperthyroidism.

RNA transcripts provided the template for amplifying TCR beta CDR3 regions. HTBI-primed RT-PCR formed the first round, and a multiplex PCR formed the second. TCRdb processed the multiplex PCR reads anew with MiXCR; each CDR3 protein has one entry. The sample carries about 550,000 distinct CDR3 sequences, under 40% recorded once. Ages of hyperthyroidism patients ran from 18 to 65, and their diagnoses were new, under 2 months' duration. Other autoimmune diseases, uncontrolled infections, pregnancy and lactation each led to patient exclusion. The ends were cut back, 4 bases at V and 0 bases at J, with 10 bases in the middle. The CDR3 is made up of 13 amino acids. Germline values: CDR1 SQVTM, CDR2 ANQGSEA.

Sequencing was done on a sample of peripheral blood or thyroid tissue (not recorded which). V is TRBV29-1 and J is TRBJ2-7; the D gene is possibly TRBD1 (5 bases). This sequence was found in an adult man with Graves' hyperthyroidism. The CDR3 sequence is CSVGQDNSYEQYF. The CDR3 DNA is TGCAGCGTTGGGCAGGACAACTCCTACGAGCAGTACTTC.